The T cell receptor beta chain under discussion was sequenced for a study of blood T cell repertoires in COVID-19. At the level of the study: Samples of COVID-19 (acute and convalescent) were obtained from the United States, Italy and Spain.

In the original workflow: The assay estimated nucleated cells by amplifying reference gene primers. Data came from immunoSEQ multiplex PCR; TCRdb stores just in-frame clones and leaves some out. That table is the source of V, J and clone size, and D and trimming were worked out from the DNA. The sample lists about 200,000 clones, 70% to 90% occurring once. Cohorts were assigned according to the clinical history that participants reported. The V segment lost 2 bases and the J segment 11 bases; nucleotides outside the gene matches: 1. The germline V gene encodes CDR1 MNHEY and CDR2 SVGAGI. The CDR3 contains 11 residues.

What was sequenced was PBMCs or T cells enriched from blood (not recorded which). The chain carries TRBV6-5 and TRBJ1-1, with 8 bases fitting TRBD1. The receptor's source is a woman aged 35 to 49 with acute COVID-19. The CDR3 sequence: CASSYGTGAFF. For the CDR3, the DNA is TGTGCCAGCAGTTACGGGACAGGCGCTTTCTTT.